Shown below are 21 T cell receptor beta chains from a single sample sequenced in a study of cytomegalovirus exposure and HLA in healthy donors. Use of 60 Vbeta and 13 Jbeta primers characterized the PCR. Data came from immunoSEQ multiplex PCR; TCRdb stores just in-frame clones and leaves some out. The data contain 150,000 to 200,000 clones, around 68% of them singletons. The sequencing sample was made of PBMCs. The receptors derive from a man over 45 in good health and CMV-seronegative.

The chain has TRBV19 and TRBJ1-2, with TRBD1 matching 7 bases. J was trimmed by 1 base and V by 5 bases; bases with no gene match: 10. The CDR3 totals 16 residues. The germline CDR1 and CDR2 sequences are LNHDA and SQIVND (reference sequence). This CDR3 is CASSATGTAGNYGYTF. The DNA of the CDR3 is TGTGCCAGTAGTGCAACCGGGACAGCGGGTAACTATGGCTACACCTTC.

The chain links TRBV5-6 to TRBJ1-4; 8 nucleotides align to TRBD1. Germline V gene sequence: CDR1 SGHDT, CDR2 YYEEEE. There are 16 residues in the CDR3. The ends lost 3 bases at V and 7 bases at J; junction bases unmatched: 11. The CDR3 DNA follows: TGTGCCAGCAGCTATCAGGGGGCGGCGGCTACTGAAAAACTGTTTTTT. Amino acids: CASSYQGAAATEKLFF.

As DNA, the CDR3 is TGTGCCAGCTCACCTTCGGGGACAGTCAATCAGCCCCAGCATTTT. This codes for CASSPSGTVNQPQHF. The chain joins TRBV18 to TRBJ1-5, with 7 bases identical to TRBD1. Germline loops: CDR1 KGHSH, CDR2 LQKENI. The V gene end was trimmed by 3 bases and the J gene end by 3 bases; junction bases not matched to a gene: 5. The CDR3 is 15 residues long.

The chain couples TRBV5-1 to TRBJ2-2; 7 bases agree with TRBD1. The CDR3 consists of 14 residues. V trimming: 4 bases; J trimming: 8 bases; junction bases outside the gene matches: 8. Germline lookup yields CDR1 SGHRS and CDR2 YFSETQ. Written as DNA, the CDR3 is TGCGCCAGCAGCCTTCAGACAGGGCCGGGGGAGCTGTTTTTT. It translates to CASSLQTGPGELFF.

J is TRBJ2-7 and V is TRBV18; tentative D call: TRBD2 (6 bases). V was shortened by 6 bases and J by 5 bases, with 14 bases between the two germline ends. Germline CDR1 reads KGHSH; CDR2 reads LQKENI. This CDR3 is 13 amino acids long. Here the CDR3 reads CASSRGTANEQYF. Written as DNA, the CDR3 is TGTGCCAGCTCCCGGGGGACGGCGAACGAGCAGTACTTC.

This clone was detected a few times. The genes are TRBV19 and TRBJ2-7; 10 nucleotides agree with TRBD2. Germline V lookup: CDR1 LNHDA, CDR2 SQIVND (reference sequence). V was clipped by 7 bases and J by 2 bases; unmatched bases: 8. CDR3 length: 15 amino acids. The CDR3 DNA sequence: TGTGCCAGTACTAGGGTAGCGGGGGGCACCTACGAGCAGTACTTC. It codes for CASTRVAGGTYEQYF. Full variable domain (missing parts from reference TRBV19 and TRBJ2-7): DGGITQSPKYLFRKEGQNVTLSCEQNLNHDAMYWYRQDPGQGLRLIYYSQIVNDFQKGDIAEGYSVSREKKESFPLTVTSAQKNPTAFYLCASTRVAGGTYEQYFGPGTRLTVT.

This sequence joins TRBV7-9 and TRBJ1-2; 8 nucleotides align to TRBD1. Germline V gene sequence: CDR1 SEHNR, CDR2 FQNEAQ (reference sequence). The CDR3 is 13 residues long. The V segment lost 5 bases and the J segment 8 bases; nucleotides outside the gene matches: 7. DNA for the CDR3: TGTGCCAGCAGCCTCCGGACAGGGAAGGGCTACACCTTC. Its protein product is CASSLRTGKGYTF.

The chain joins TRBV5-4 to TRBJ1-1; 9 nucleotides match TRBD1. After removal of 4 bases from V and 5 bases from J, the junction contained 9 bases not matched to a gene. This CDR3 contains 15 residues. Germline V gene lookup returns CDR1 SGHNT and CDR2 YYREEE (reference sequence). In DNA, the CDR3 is TGTGCCAGCAGCCTTAAACAGGGGGCCAATACTGAAGCTTTCTTT. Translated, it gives CASSLKQGANTEAFF.

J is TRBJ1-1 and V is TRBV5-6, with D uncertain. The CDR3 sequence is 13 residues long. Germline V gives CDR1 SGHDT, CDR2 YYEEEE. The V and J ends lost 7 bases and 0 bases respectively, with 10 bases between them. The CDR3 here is CASAVDLNTEAFF. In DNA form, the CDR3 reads TGTGCCAGCGCGGTGGATCTGAACACTGAAGCTTTCTTT.

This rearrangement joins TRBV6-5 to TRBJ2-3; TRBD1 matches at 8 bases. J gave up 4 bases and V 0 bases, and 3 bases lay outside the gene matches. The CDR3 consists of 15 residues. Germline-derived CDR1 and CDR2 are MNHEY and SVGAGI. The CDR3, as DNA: TGTGCCAGCAGTTACTCCAGGGGGCGCGCAGATACGCAGTATTTT. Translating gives CASSYSRGRADTQYF.

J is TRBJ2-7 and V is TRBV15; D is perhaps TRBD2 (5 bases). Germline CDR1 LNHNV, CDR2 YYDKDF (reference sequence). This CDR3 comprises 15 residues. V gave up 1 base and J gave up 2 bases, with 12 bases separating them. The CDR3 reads CATSRAREPTYEQYF. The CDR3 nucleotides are TGTGCCACCAGCAGAGCCCGGGAACCTACCTACGAGCAGTACTTC. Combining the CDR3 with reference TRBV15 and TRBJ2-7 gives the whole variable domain DAMVIQNPRYQVTQFGKPVTLSCSQTLNHNVMYWYQQKSSQAPKLLFHYYDKDFNNEADTPDNFQSRRPNTSFCFLDIRSPGLGDTAMYLCATSRAREPTYEQYFGPGTRLTVT.

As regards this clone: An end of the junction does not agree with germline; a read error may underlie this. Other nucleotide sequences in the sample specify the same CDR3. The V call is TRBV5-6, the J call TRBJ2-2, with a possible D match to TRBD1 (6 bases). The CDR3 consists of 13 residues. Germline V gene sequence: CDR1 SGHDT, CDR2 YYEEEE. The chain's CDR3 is CASSYGQTGELFF. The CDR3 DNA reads TGTGCCAGCAGCTATGGACAGACCGGGGAGCTGTTCTTT.

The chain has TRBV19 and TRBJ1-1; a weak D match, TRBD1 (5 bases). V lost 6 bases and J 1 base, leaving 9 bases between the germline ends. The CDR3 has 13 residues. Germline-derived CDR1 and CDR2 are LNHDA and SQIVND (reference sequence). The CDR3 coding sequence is TGTGCCAGTAGCATCGACAGGAACACTGAAGCTTTCTTT. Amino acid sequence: CASSIDRNTEAFF.

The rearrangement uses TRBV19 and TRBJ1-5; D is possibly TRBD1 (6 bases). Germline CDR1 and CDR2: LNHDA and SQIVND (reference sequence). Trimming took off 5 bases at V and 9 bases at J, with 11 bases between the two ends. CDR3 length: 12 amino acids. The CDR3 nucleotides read TGTGCCAGTAGTCCACAGGGTTCGCCCCAGCATTTT. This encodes CASSPQGSPQHF.

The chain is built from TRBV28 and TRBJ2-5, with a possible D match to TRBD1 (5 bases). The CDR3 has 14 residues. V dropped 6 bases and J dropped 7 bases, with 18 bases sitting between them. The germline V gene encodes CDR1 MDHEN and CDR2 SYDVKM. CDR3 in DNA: TGTGCCAGCAGCCAAGGCAGGGCCTGGGGGACCCAGTACTTC. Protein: CASSQGRAWGTQYF.

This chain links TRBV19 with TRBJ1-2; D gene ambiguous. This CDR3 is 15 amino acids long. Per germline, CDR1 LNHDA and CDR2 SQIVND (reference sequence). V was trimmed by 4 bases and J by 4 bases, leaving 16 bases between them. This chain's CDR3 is CASSTADTQSYGYTF. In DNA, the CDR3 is TGTGCCAGTAGTACTGCCGACACCCAATCCTATGGCTACACCTTC. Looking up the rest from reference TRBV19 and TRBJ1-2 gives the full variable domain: DGGITQSPKYLFRKEGQNVTLSCEQNLNHDAMYWYRQDPGQGLRLIYYSQIVNDFQKGDIAEGYSVSREKKESFPLTVTSAQKNPTAFYLCASSTADTQSYGYTFGSGTRLTVV.

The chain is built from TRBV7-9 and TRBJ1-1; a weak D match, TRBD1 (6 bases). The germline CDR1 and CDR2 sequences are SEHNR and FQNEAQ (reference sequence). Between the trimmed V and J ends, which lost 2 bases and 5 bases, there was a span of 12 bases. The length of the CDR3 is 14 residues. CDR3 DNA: TGTGCCAGCAGCTTACTGGGGGGGCAAACTGAAGCTTTCTTT. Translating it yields CASSLLGGQTEAFF.

The CDR3 region is CASSVGGGNTEAFF. The CDR3 nucleotides read TGTGCCAGCAGTGTCGGGGGTGGAAACACTGAAGCTTTCTTT. The chain is built from TRBV6-5 and TRBJ1-1; D is perhaps TRBD1 (5 bases). V lost 5 bases and J 2 bases, leaving 12 bases between the germline ends. The CDR3 covers 14 residues. Looked up from germline, CDR1 is MNHEY and CDR2 is SVGAGI.

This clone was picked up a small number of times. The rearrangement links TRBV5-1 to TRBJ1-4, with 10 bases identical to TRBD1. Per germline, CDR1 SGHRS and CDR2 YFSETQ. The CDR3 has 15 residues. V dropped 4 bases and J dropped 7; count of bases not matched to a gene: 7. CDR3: CASSIPGQGSEKLFF. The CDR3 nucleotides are TGCGCCAGCAGCATTCCGGGACAGGGGAGTGAAAAACTGTTTTTT.

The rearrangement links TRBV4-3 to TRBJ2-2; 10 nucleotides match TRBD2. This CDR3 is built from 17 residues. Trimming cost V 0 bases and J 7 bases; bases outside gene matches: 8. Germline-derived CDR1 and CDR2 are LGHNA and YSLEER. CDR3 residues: CASSQDRASGGSGELFF. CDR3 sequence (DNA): TGCGCCAGCAGCCAAGATAGGGCTAGCGGGGGAAGCGGGGAGCTGTTTTTT.

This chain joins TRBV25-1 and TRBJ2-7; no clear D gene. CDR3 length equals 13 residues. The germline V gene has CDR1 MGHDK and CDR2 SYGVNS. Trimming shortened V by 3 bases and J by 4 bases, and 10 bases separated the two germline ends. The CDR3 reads CASSELTRYEQYF. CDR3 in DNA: TGTGCCAGCAGTGAGCTGACAAGGTACGAGCAGTACTTC.